Shown below are 25 T cell receptor beta chains from a single sample sequenced in a study of OX40 agonist ivuxolimab in advanced cancers. Some clones are missing from TCRdb's copy, which holds only in-frame ones; the method was immunoSEQ multiplex PCR. The sample yields tens of thousands of clones, about 80% seen once. Sequences were derived from CD4+ or CD8+ T cells sorted from blood, sampled in a trial of the OX40 agonist ivuxolimab. The receptors originated from an adult with an advanced solid tumor such as melanoma, head and neck, liver or kidney cancer.

CDR3 DNA: TGCGCCAGCAGCCTAGACAGGGGGATTTTAACCGGGGAGCTGTTTTTT. Encoded protein: CASSLDRGILTGELFF. This chain joins TRBV5-1 and TRBJ2-2, with TRBD1 matching over 9 bases. The V gene's germline CDR1 is SGHRS and CDR2 YFSETQ. The CDR3 contains 16 residues. V was pared by 4 bases and J by 5 bases, with 9 bases of the junction left unmatched.

This chain uses TRBV28 with TRBJ1-1; D uncertain. The germline V and J ends were trimmed by 6 bases and 10 bases, with 12 bases remaining between them. The CDR3 loop spans 11 amino acids. Germline V gene data show CDR1 as MDHEN and CDR2 as SYDVKM. This CDR3 reads CASSQGEVAFF. The CDR3 coding sequence is TGTGCCAGCAGCCAAGGAGAGGTAGCTTTCTTT.

This clone was seen just once. The chain carries TRBV14 and TRBJ2-3, with TRBD2 matching 12 bases. CDR1 SGHDN and CDR2 FVKESK come from the germline V gene. The V segment lost 3 bases and the J segment 6 bases; nucleotides outside the gene matches: 13. The CDR3 has 18 residues. CDR3: CASSHRSGLAGPGDTQYF. CDR3 coding DNA: TGTGCCAGCAGCCACCGCTCGGGACTAGCGGGCCCGGGGGATACGCAGTATTTT.

This clone was recorded once. The CDR3 region has the DNA TGTGCCAGCAGTTCAGGGGTACGTGGCTACACCTTC. The encoded protein is CASSSGVRGYTF. This chain joins TRBV27 and TRBJ1-2; a possible D gene is TRBD1 (6 bases). The V gene's germline CDR1 is MNHEY and CDR2 SMNVEV (reference sequence). V lost 4 bases, J lost 7 bases, and 10 bases lay in between. The length of the CDR3 is 12 residues.

CDR3 sequence: CASSFDSNQPQHF. For the CDR3, the DNA is TGTGCCAGCAGTTTCGATAGCAATCAGCCCCAGCATTTT. This chain joins TRBV28 and TRBJ1-5; D call uncertain. V lost 3 bases and J 0 bases, leaving 3 bases between the germline ends. Germline CDR1 MDHEN, CDR2 SYDVKM. This CDR3 spans 13 amino acids.

This rearrangement joins TRBV5-1 to TRBJ2-3, with D perhaps TRBD1 or TRBD2 (5 bases each). CDR1 SGHRS and CDR2 YFSETQ come from the germline V gene. V was clipped by 4 bases and J by 2 bases, with 17 bases between them. There are 16 residues in the CDR3. Here the CDR3 reads CASSPGTGSNTDTQYF. DNA of the CDR3: TGCGCCAGCAGCCCGGGGACGGGATCGAACACAGATACGCAGTATTTT.

The chain uses TRBV5-1 and TRBJ1-4, with D possibly TRBD1 on 6 matching bases. The ends were cut back, 0 bases at V and 8 bases at J, with 17 bases in the middle. Germline V gene sequence: CDR1 SGHRS, CDR2 YFSETQ. The CDR3 runs to 16 residues. The CDR3, as DNA: TGCGCCAGCAGCTTGGCCCAGGGGATTAAGGAAGAAAAACTGTTTTTT. Translated, it gives CASSLAQGIKEEKLFF.

This clone qualifies as medium-sized. The chain couples TRBV2 to TRBJ1-4; D uncertain. V shed 5 bases and J shed 8 bases, with 6 bases lying between them. From germline, CDR1 is SNHLY and CDR2 FYNNEI. The CDR3 sequence is 11 residues long. The CDR3 bases are TGTGCCAGCAGTCTTCGGGAAAAACTGTTTTTT. It specifies CASSLREKLFF.

The rearrangement links TRBV6-5 to TRBJ2-1, with 8 bases lining up with TRBD1. The CDR3 has 14 residues. Losses at the gene ends were 2 bases for V and 4 bases for J; bases not matched to a gene: 1. CDR1 is MNHEY and CDR2 is SVGAGI in the germline V gene. Written as DNA, the CDR3 is TGTGCCAGCAGTTACGGGACAGGTTACAATGAGCAGTTCTTC. Protein: CASSYGTGYNEQFF.

The rearrangement links TRBV29-1 to TRBJ2-1; D not resolved. The length of the CDR3 is 12 residues. Germline values: CDR1 SQVTM, CDR2 ANQGSEA. Trimming took off 3 bases at V and 1 base at J, with 4 bases between the two ends. Here the CDR3 DNA reads TGCAGCGTTGAGCCTTCCTACAATGAGCAGTTCTTC. It codes for CSVEPSYNEQFF.

By share, this clone ranks as medium-sized. The V gene is TRBV7-9, the J gene TRBJ2-3; TRBD1 aligns across 8 bases. Germline CDR1 SEHNR, CDR2 FQNEAQ (reference sequence). V trimming: 3 bases; J trimming: 1 base; junction bases outside the gene matches: 3. The CDR3 sequence is 15 residues long. The CDR3 protein is CASSLSTGGTDTQYF. As DNA, the CDR3 is TGTGCCAGCAGCTTGTCGACAGGGGGCACAGATACGCAGTATTTT. The full variable domain, completed using reference TRBV7-9 and TRBJ2-3, is DTGVSQNPRHKITKRGQNVTFRCDPISEHNRLYWYRQTLGQGPEFLTYFQNEAQLEKSRLLSDRFSAERPKGSFSTLEIQRTEQGDSAMYLCASSLSTGGTDTQYFGPGTRLTVL.

This chain connects TRBV5-5 to TRBJ1-6; 7 bases agree with TRBD1. The V gene end was trimmed by 0 bases and the J gene end by 5 bases; junction bases not matched to a gene: 5. CDR3 size: 16 residues. Germline assignment: CDR1 SGHKS and CDR2 YYEKEE (reference sequence). CDR3 sequence reads: CASSLAPRGHNSPLHF. DNA of the CDR3: TGTGCCAGCAGCTTGGCCCCAAGGGGGCATAATTCACCCCTCCACTTT.

The gene calls are TRBV6-4 and TRBJ1-1; no clear D. CDR1 and CDR2 from the germline V gene are MRHNA and SNTAGT. Trimming removed 6 bases from V and 4 bases from J, with 15 bases in between. The CDR3 is made up of 14 amino acids. The CDR3 nucleotides are TGTGCCAGCAGAGCCTCGAGGGTGGGCACTGAAGCTTTCTTT. Protein sequence: CASRASRVGTEAFF.

The chain employs TRBV28 and TRBJ1-4; 8 bases are a match to TRBD1. The CDR3 spans 15 residues. From germline, CDR1 is MDHEN and CDR2 SYDVKM. J gave up 5 bases and V 5 bases, and 7 bases lay outside the gene matches. The CDR3 DNA reads TGTGCCAGCAGTCGGTACGGGACAGGAAATGAAAAACTGTTTTTT. Amino acid sequence: CASSRYGTGNEKLFF.

The V and J genes are TRBV6-6 and TRBJ1-3; possibly TRBD1 for D (6 bases). Trimming took 6 bases from V and 0 from J, leaving 12 bases between them. Per the germline V gene, CDR1 is MNHNY and CDR2 is SVGAGI (reference sequence). The CDR3 is made up of 15 amino acids. The CDR3 nucleotides read TGTGCCAGCAGAAGGGGGGGGACCTCTGGAAACACCATATATTTT. Translation: CASRRGGTSGNTIYF.

The table lists this clone with a few counts. This sample also contains other DNA sequences that code for the same CDR3. V is TRBV30 and J is TRBJ1-1; D gene uncertain. From germline, CDR1 is GTSNPN and CDR2 SVGIG (reference sequence). V lost 2 bases, J lost 1 base, and 8 bases lay in between. There are 13 residues in the CDR3. Here the CDR3 reads CAWSLGQNTEAFF. The CDR3 DNA reads TGTGCCTGGAGTTTGGGTCAGAACACTGAAGCTTTCTTT. Complete variable domain (other parts from reference TRBV30 and TRBJ1-1): SQTIHQWPATLVQPVGSPLSLECTVEGTSNPNLYWYRQAAGRGLQLLFYSVGIGQISSEVPQNLSASRPQDRQFILSSKKLLLSDSGFYLCAWSLGQNTEAFFGQGTRLTVV.

This clone was seen once. CDR3 amino acids: CASSKARGRRETQYF. DNA of the CDR3: TGCGCCAGCAGTAAGGCGAGGGGTCGTAGAGAGACCCAGTACTTC. The V and J genes are TRBV5-1 and TRBJ2-5; D may match TRBD1 or TRBD2 (5 bases each). CDR1 is SGHRS and CDR2 is YFSETQ in the germline V gene. This CDR3 has 15 amino acids. V was pared by 5 bases and J by 4 bases, with 18 bases between. Supplemented by reference TRBV5-1 and TRBJ2-5, the full variable domain reads KAGVTQTPRYLIKTRGQQVTLSCSPISGHRSVSWYQQTPGQGLQFLFEYFSETQRNKGNFPGRFSGRQFSNSRSEMNVSTLELGDSALYLCASSKARGRRETQYFGPGTRLLVL.

The V call is TRBV5-1, the J call TRBJ1-3, with no clear D. Trimming removed 1 base at V and 0 bases at J, with 8 bases between. CDR3 length equals 15 residues. The germline gives CDR1 SGHRS, CDR2 YFSETQ. The CDR3, as DNA: TGCGCCAGCAGCTTGATGCCGAGCTCTGGAAACACCATATATTTT. Amino acid sequence: CASSLMPSSGNTIYF.

This clone was detected a few times. J is TRBJ1-3 and V is TRBV11-2; 7 bases fit TRBD1. The germline gives CDR1 SGHAT, CDR2 FQNNGV. V lost 0 bases to trimming and J lost 2 bases; unmatched junction nucleotides: 4. The CDR3 has 16 residues. The CDR3, as DNA: TGTGCCAGCAGCTTAGAGGGGACAGTAGCTGGAAACACCATATATTTT. This encodes CASSLEGTVAGNTIYF.

This chain links TRBV5-5 with TRBJ2-7; D ambiguous. The CDR3 loop spans 13 amino acids. V was shortened by 0 bases and J by 0 bases, with 4 bases between the two germline ends. CDR1 SGHKS and CDR2 YYEKEE come from the germline V gene (reference sequence). For the CDR3, the DNA is TGTGCCAGCAGCTTGGGGAGCTCCTACGAGCAGTACGTC. This encodes CASSLGSSYEQYV.

The J gene is TRBJ2-1, the V gene TRBV5-1; 8 bases fit TRBD2. The CDR3 is 19 amino acids. Trimming at V came to 0 bases and at J to 7 bases, leaving 18 bases not matched to a gene. The germline gives CDR1 SGHRS, CDR2 YFSETQ. The CDR3 is CASSLGGMTGGRRVNEQFF. CDR3 nucleotide sequence: TGCGCCAGCAGCTTGGGGGGTATGACTGGCGGGAGGCGCGTAAATGAGCAGTTCTTC.

The chain couples TRBV5-1 to TRBJ1-2; a weak D match, TRBD1 (5 bases). The CDR3 runs 14 residues. V lost 0 bases, J lost 2 bases, and 8 bases lay in between. The germline V gene has CDR1 SGHRS and CDR2 YFSETQ. The CDR3, as DNA: TGCGCCAGCAGCTTGGGGACACCCAACTATGGCTACACCTTC. Protein sequence: CASSLGTPNYGYTF.

This clone has just a few counts. V gene TRBV2 combines with J gene TRBJ1-1; D ambiguous. Germline-derived CDR1 and CDR2 are SNHLY and FYNNEI. This CDR3 has 11 amino acids. Deletions cut 6 bases from V and 7 bases from J, with 9 bases between. CDR3 sequence: CASRLFYEAFF. The DNA for the CDR3 is TGTGCCAGCAGATTATTTTATGAAGCTTTCTTT. The variable domain in full, with the rest retrieved from reference TRBV2 and TRBJ1-1, is EPEVTQTPSHQVTQMGQEVILRCVPISNHLYFYWYRQILGQKVEFLVSFYNNEISEKSEIFDDQFSVERPDGSNFTLKIRSTKLEDSAMYFCASRLFYEAFFGQGTRLTVV.

The chain links TRBV5-6 to TRBJ1-5; D not resolved. The CDR3 has 16 residues. Germline V gene data show CDR1 as SGHDT and CDR2 as YYEEEE. The V end lost 0 bases, the J end lost 1 base, and 11 bases lay between the germline ends. The DNA of the CDR3 is TGTGCCAGCAGCTTGGCCGCCAAAAGAAGCAATCAGCCCCAGCATTTT. Its protein product is CASSLAAKRSNQPQHF.

This clone occurred a few times. The chain joins TRBV19 to TRBJ2-7; D perhaps matches TRBD2 (5 bases). This CDR3 region has 12 residues. Germline V gene lookup returns CDR1 LNHDA and CDR2 SQIVND (reference sequence). The V end was cut by 4 bases, the J end by 6 bases, with 10 bases between. The CDR3 DNA sequence: TGTGCCAGTAGTACCTTGGGGAGCGAGCAGTACTTC. Translating gives CASSTLGSEQYF.